This T cell receptor (beta chain) was recovered during a study of OX40 agonist ivuxolimab in advanced cancers. Trimming cost V 8 bases and J 1 base, with 20 bases left between them. Germline CDR1 LNHNV, CDR2 YYDKDF (reference sequence). The CDR3 covers 17 residues. Some clones are missing from TCRdb's copy, which holds only in-frame ones; the method was immunoSEQ multiplex PCR. The sample comprises some 33,000 clones, about four fifths of which are singletons, and about 20% rests with the top ten. The material was CD4+ or CD8+ T cells sorted from blood, obtained in a trial of the OX40 agonist ivuxolimab. The receptor's source is an adult with an advanced solid tumor such as melanoma, head and neck, liver or kidney cancer. The V call is TRBV15, the J call TRBJ2-2; TRBD1 might be the D (6 bases). The CDR3 loop is CATRFMRGHQNTGELFF. CDR3 DNA: TGTGCCACCCGGTTTATGAGGGGACACCAGAACACCGGGGAGCTGTTTTTT.